The source of this TCR beta chain is a study of cytomegalovirus exposure and HLA in healthy donors. About the study: In an early release, HLA-typed donors contributed some 82 million unique TCR sequences.

This PCR relied on a set of 60 Vbeta primers and 13 Jbeta primers. Measured with immunoSEQ multiplex PCR; TCRdb has only the in-frame clones, and not every one. Of some 120,000 clones in the sample, about 80% were seen once. The table lists this clone with a count of one. The receptor's source is a human donor in good health. Sequencing input: PBMCs.

The chain's CDR3 is CASRHTGPSGNTIYF. The CDR3 nucleotides are TGTGCCAGCAGGCATACAGGCCCCTCTGGAAACACCATATATTTT. The rearrangement links TRBV14 to TRBJ1-3; possibly TRBD1 for D (5 bases). Germline CDR1 and CDR2: SGHDN and FVKESK. The V end lost 6 bases, the J end lost 0 bases, and 12 bases lay between the germline ends. There are 15 residues in the CDR3.